This paragraph covers one TCR beta chain sequence. The sample belongs to a study of blood T cell repertoires in COVID-19. Study details: Sample material is recorded as cDNA or gDNA derived from T cells, B-cell-depleted T cells, or PBMCs.

The age range of participants was about 18 to 90 years, with residence in about two dozen US areas. Cohorts were based on clinical histories the participants reported. In the original analysis: By means of reference gene primer amplification, nucleated cell counts were estimated. The method was immunoSEQ multiplex PCR; TCRdb's version includes in-frame clones alone and lacks a portion of them. V, J and clone size are those of that table, while D and trimming were read from the DNA. The table includes about 86,000 clones, around 89% detected once. Germline V CDR1 and CDR2: SGHNT, YYREEE (reference sequence). V lost 4 bases, J lost 4 bases, and 13 bases stayed unmatched. The CDR3 length is 16 residues.

The rearrangement joins TRBV5-4 to TRBJ2-7, with 8 bases matching TRBD2. The sequence derives from a woman aged 45-65 years with acute COVID-19. Sequenced material: PBMCs or T cells enriched from blood (not recorded which). The DNA of the CDR3 is TGTGCCAGCAGCGTAACCGGGACTAGTACTTCGTACGAGCAGTACTTC. Residues: CASSVTGTSTSYEQYF.